A single sample is the source of the 12 T cell receptor beta chains below, sequenced in a study of blood T cell repertoires in COVID-19. The method was immunoSEQ multiplex PCR; TCRdb's version includes in-frame clones alone and lacks a portion of them. Seen here are fewer than 300,000 clones, nearly 90% observed once, and the top ten hold 0.8%. Sequenced material: peripheral blood. The origin of the receptors is a woman in her twenties or thirties with acute or convalescent COVID-19.

V and J are TRBV6-1 and TRBJ1-3, with unresolved D. Germline assignment: CDR1 MNHNS and CDR2 SASEGT. V was pared by 1 base and J by 4 bases, with 14 bases between. This CDR3 contains 16 residues. In DNA, the CDR3 is TGTGCCAGCAGTGAAGGGCGGGGAGTAATCGGAAACACCATATATTTT. It yields the protein CASSEGRGVIGNTIYF.

The chain recombines TRBV11-2 with TRBJ1-5; D might be TRBD1 (5 bases). Looked up from germline, CDR1 is SGHAT and CDR2 is FQNNGV. V was clipped by 1 base and J by 0 bases, with 19 bases between them. The CDR3 has 19 amino acids. CDR3 bases: TGTGCCAGCAGCTTAGGTCGTACCCTTATGGGGGGTAGCAATCAGCCCCAGCATTTT. Its protein is CASSLGRTLMGGSNQPQHF.

This clone was detected only once. The rearrangement joins TRBV6-2 or TRBV6-3 to TRBJ1-3, with D perhaps matching TRBD1 (5 bases). The germline gives CDR1 MNHEY, CDR2 SVGEGT. The CDR3 consists of 16 residues. V shed 5 bases and J shed 3 bases, with 17 bases lying between them. The CDR3 sequence: CASSPRAPRNGNTIYF. Here the CDR3 DNA reads TGTGCCAGCAGTCCCAGGGCCCCAAGAAATGGAAACACCATATATTTT.

This chain links TRBV6-5 with TRBJ1-1, with 9 positions matching TRBD1. The trim removed 5 bases at V and 0 bases at J, leaving 4 bases unmatched. Germline loops: CDR1 MNHEY, CDR2 SVGAGI. The CDR3 is made up of 15 amino acids. CDR3 bases: TGTGCCAGCAGTCGGACAGGGGATATGAACACTGAAGCTTTCTTT. Protein product: CASSRTGDMNTEAFF.

This sequence joins TRBV27 and TRBJ2-7; 10 nucleotides align to TRBD1. V was clipped by 4 bases and J by 2 bases; unmatched bases: 11. The CDR3 runs 17 residues. Germline values: CDR1 MNHEY, CDR2 SMNVEV (reference sequence). This CDR3 reads CASSYARGTGDTYEQYF. In DNA form, the CDR3 reads TGTGCCAGCAGTTACGCCCGCGGGACAGGGGATACCTACGAGCAGTACTTC.

This CDR3 is CASSRGQLSSYEQYF. The DNA of the CDR3 is TGTGCCAGCAGCCGGGGACAGCTCAGCTCCTACGAGCAGTACTTC. The gene calls are TRBV5-6 and TRBJ2-7; 7 bases fit TRBD1. The CDR3 extends over 15 amino acids. V trimming: 4 bases; J trimming: 0 bases; junction bases outside the gene matches: 7. In germline, CDR1 is SGHDT, CDR2 YYEEEE.

The rearrangement links TRBV19 to TRBJ2-5, with a possible D match to TRBD2 (5 bases). V shed 4 bases and J shed 2 bases, with 17 bases lying between them. Germline-derived CDR1 and CDR2 are LNHDA and SQIVND (reference sequence). CDR3 size: 16 residues. The CDR3, as DNA: TGTGCCAGTAGTACCCTCGGACTCGGAAAACAAGAGACCCAGTACTTC. Translated: CASSTLGLGKQETQYF.

The rearrangement uses TRBV7-9 and TRBJ1-5; 7 positions match TRBD1. J was trimmed by 8 bases and V by 5 bases; bases with no gene match: 12. The CDR3 runs 15 residues. The germline CDR1 and CDR2 sequences are SEHNR and FQNEAQ (reference sequence). CDR3 coding DNA: TGTGCCAGCAGCCTTTCCGGGACAGTCGAGGAGCCCCAGCATTTT. Its translation: CASSLSGTVEEPQHF. The full variable domain, rest sourced from reference TRBV7-9 and TRBJ1-5, is DTGVSQNPRHKITKRGQNVTFRCDPISEHNRLYWYRQTLGQGPEFLTYFQNEAQLEKSRLLSDRFSAERPKGSFSTLEIQRTEQGDSAMYLCASSLSGTVEEPQHFGDGTRLSIL.

This clone appeared a few times. This chain uses TRBV9 with TRBJ2-7; 7 bases align to TRBD1. This CDR3 has 13 residues. Germline lookup yields CDR1 SGDLS and CDR2 YYNGEE. V dropped 3 bases and J dropped 2; count of bases not matched to a gene: 2. The CDR3 protein is CASSGGQTYEQYF. The CDR3 nucleotides read TGTGCCAGCAGCGGGGGACAGACCTACGAGCAGTACTTC. The whole variable domain, remainder taken from reference TRBV9 and TRBJ2-7, is DSGVTQTPKHLITATGQRVTLRCSPRSGDLSVYWYQQSLDQGLQFLIQYYNGEERAKGNILERFSAQQFPDLHSELNLSSLELGDSALYFCASSGGQTYEQYFGPGTRLTVT.

The CDR3 region is CASSLYVSGSLSGANVLTF. CDR3 coding DNA: TGTGCCAGCAGCTTATATGTTAGCGGGAGTTTGTCTGGGGCCAACGTCCTGACTTTC. This chain uses TRBV7-3 with TRBJ2-6; 9 bases are shared with TRBD2. V was clipped by 2 bases and J by 1 base; unmatched bases: 9. From germline, CDR1 is SGHTA and CDR2 FQGTGA. The CDR3 has 19 residues.

The chain uses TRBV9 and TRBJ2-5; possibly TRBD2 for D (5 bases). In germline, CDR1 is SGDLS, CDR2 YYNGEE. V lost 0 bases and J 5 bases, leaving 5 bases between the germline ends. The CDR3 extends over 12 amino acids. The CDR3 is CASSVAGETQYF. In nucleotides, the CDR3 is TGTGCCAGCAGCGTAGCGGGGGAGACCCAGTACTTC.

CDR3 coding DNA: TGTGCCAGCAGCTTCTCGACTAGCGGGCTTAACAATGAGCAGTTCTTC. As protein: CASSFSTSGLNNEQFF. The rearrangement joins TRBV7-6 to TRBJ2-1; 10 bases agree with TRBD2. V lost 3 bases to trimming and J lost 5 bases; unmatched junction nucleotides: 7. Germline V gene sequence: CDR1 SGHVS, CDR2 FNYEAQ. The CDR3 is made up of 16 amino acids.